This T cell receptor beta chain was identified during a study of T cell repertoires in ileal Crohn's disease. About the research overall: Every patient was operated on for stricturing (approximately 60%) or penetrating (about 39%) complications. Findings and limits, study-wide: All patients with clonality above 26.8% had endoscopic recurrence.

Clones were read by immunoSEQ multiplex PCR, and TCRdb kept only the in-frame ones, dropping some. The table has roughly 28,000 clones, about 81% seen once. With regard to this clone: Antigen unknown.

Per the germline V gene, CDR1 is SGHKS and CDR2 is YYEKEE (reference sequence). This CDR3 is built from 17 residues. Germline trimming cut 0 bases from V and 7 bases from J; bases unmatched to any gene: 13. Sequencing used ileal tissue. The chain links TRBV5-5 to TRBJ2-7, with 10 bases that match TRBD1. The clonotype originates from an adult with Crohn's disease. The CDR3 loop reads CASSLGPAPGQGVEQYF. DNA for the CDR3: TGTGCCAGCAGCTTGGGACCGGCTCCAGGACAGGGGGTAGAGCAGTACTTC.